This T cell receptor (beta chain) was obtained from a study of blood T cell repertoires in COVID-19. The CDR3 runs 16 residues. After removal of 4 bases from V and 1 base from J, the junction contained 3 bases not matched to a gene. Germline loops: CDR1 MNHEY, CDR2 SVGAGI. Clones were sequenced by immunoSEQ multiplex PCR, and TCRdb holds only the in-frame ones, with some missing. Among roughly 50,000 clones listed, 65% to 90% were seen once. V and J are TRBV6-5 and TRBJ2-2; 10 positions agree with TRBD2. Input material: peripheral blood. This receptor was taken from a human donor in a cohort sampled during active COVID-19. Written as DNA, the CDR3 is TGTGCCAGCAGTTCCAGACTAGCGGGGAACACCGGGGAGCTGTTTTTT. As protein: CASSSRLAGNTGELFF.